This T cell receptor (beta chain) was captured in a study of CD8 T cells in ankylosing spondylitis. Overall study results and limits: Relatively rare in peripheral blood, disease-linked clones were also CD8+. The authors reported significant enrichment of disease-linked clones in matched ankylosing spondylitis synovial fluid. Apparently characteristic of ankylosing spondylitis blood was a TCR beta motif (about 8 highly homologous variants).

Each TCR beta library was made by quantitative 5'-RACE that incorporated molecular barcodes. From the 5' RACE reads, TCRdb called clonotypes with MiXCR, one entry per CDR3 protein. In the table there are more than 60,000 distinct CDR3 sequences, approximately 5% of which are singletons. This clonotype was picked up many times. As yet, its antigen is unknown. In germline, CDR1 is DFQATT, CDR2 SNEGSKA (reference sequence). This CDR3 spans 15 amino acids. Trimming left V 2 bases short and J 2 bases short, with 16 bases between. Sequencing input: blood, either unsorted or a sorted T cell fraction (not recorded which). The source is a male donor with ankylosing spondylitis or in good health (not recorded which). The rearrangement uses TRBV20-1 and TRBJ2-7; D gene ambiguous. The CDR3 coding sequence is TGCAGTGCTAGACCCCCTTTTGGCAGCACCTACGAGCAGTACTTC. This encodes CSARPPFGSTYEQYF.